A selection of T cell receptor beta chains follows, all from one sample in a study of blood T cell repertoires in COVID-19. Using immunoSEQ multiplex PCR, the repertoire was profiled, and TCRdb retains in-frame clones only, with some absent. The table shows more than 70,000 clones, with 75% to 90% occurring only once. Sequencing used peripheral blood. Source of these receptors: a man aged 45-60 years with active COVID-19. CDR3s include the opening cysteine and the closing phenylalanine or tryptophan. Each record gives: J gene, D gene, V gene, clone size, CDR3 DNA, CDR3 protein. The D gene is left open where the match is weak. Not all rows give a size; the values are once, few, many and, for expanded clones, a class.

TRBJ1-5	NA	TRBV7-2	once	TGTGCCAGCAGCTTTCGGGAGAATCAGCCCCAGCATTTT	CASSFRENQPQHF
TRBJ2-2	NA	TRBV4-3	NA	TGCGCCAGCAGCCAAGAGGTGGCTAGGCCGATCAACACCGGGGAGCTGTTTTTT	CASSQEVARPINTGELFF
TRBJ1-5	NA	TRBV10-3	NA	TGTGCCATCAGTGGTAGCAGAAATCAGCCCCAGCATTTT	CAISGSRNQPQHF
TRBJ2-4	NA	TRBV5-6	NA	TGTGCCAGCAGCTTGGGGGGAGAGGGAACGGGAAACATTCAGTACTTC	CASSLGGEGTGNIQYF
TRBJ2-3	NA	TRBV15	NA	TGTGCCACCAGCTTGGGACAAGAGGCGCAGTATTTT	CATSLGQEAQYF
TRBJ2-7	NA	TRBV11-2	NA	TGTGCCAGCAGAAGCGCCCTTGGCCACGAGCAGTACTTC	CASRSALGHEQYF
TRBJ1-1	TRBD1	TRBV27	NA	TGTGCCAGCAGTTTCCGACAGGGGGCGCGAAACACTGAAGCTTTCTTT	CASSFRQGARNTEAFF
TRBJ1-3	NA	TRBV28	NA	TGTGCCAGCAGTTTACCCGGTGGAAACACCATATATTTT	CASSLPGGNTIYF
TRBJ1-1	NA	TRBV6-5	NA	TGTGCCAGCAGTTACTCGGTCAGGGACACTGAAGCTTTCTTT	CASSYSVRDTEAFF
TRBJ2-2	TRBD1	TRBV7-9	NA	TGTGCCAGCGCCGTGGGACAGGGAGCAACCGGGGAGCTGTTTTTT	CASAVGQGATGELFF
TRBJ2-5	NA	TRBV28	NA	TGTGCCAGCAACCCTAGGAGGCAAGAGACCCAGTACTTC	CASNPRRQETQYF
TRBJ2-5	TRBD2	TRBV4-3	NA	TGCGCCAGCAGCCGTCAGGCTAGGGAGGGGGAGACCCAGTACTTC	CASSRQAREGETQYF
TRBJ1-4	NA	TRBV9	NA	TGTGCCAGCAGCCTTGGTTGGGGGCAGGAAAAACTGTTTTTT	CASSLGWGQEKLFF
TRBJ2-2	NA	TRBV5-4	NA	TGTGCCAGCAGCTTGGGGCTGAACACCGGGGAGCTGTTTTTT	CASSLGLNTGELFF
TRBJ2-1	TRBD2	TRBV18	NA	TGTGCCAGCTCGGCGACTAGCGGTGAGCAGTTCTTC	CASSATSGEQFF
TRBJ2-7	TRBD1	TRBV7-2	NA	TGTGCCAGCAGCCCTCAGGGGGCTGGGGAGCAGTACTTC	CASSPQGAGEQYF
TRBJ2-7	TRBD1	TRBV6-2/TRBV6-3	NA	TGTGCCAGCAGCTTAGGGGGCCTGCGGGAGCAGTACTTC	CASSLGGLREQYF
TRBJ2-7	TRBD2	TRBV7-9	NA	TGTGCCAGCAGCTCTCTAGCGGGGGGAAACGAGCAGTACTTC	CASSSLAGGNEQYF
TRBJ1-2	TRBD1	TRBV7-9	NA	TGTGCCAGCAGCTACGGACAGGGAGTAACTGGTGGCTACACCTTC	CASSYGQGVTGGYTF
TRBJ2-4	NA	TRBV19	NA	TGTGCCAGTAGTAGGGGGCAGATTCAGTACTTC	CASSRGQIQYF
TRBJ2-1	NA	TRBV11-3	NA	TGTGCCAGCAGCTTAGCGGCGGGCTACAATGAGCAGTTCTTC	CASSLAAGYNEQFF
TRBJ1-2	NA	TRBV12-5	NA	TGTGCTAGTGGTTTGGTGTGGACAGCTAACTATGGCTACACCTTC	CASGLVWTANYGYTF
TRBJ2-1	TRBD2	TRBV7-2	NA	TGTGCCAGCACCCTAGGGACTAGCGGGGGGGCCGTTGATGAGCAGTTCTTC	CASTLGTSGGAVDEQFF
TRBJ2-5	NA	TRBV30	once	TGTGCCTGGAGTACATCAGGGGCGCGGGAGACCCAGTACTTC	CAWSTSGARETQYF
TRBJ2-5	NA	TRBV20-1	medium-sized	TGCAGTGCCACGATCGGAGAGACCCAGTACTTC	CSATIGETQYF
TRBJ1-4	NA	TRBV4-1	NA	TGCGCCAGCAGCCAACCCCGAGAGAGGTTTAATGAAAAACTGTTTTTT	CASSQPRERFNEKLFF
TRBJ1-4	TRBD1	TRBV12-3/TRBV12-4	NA	TGTGCCAGCAGTTTTGACAGGGGGTCCAAACTGTTTTTT	CASSFDRGSKLFF
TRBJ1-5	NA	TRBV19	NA	TGTGCCAGTAGTACTGGCAGGGTAAATCAGCCCCAGCATTTT	CASSTGRVNQPQHF
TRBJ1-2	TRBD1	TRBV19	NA	TGTGCCACCATGGGGCCAGGGGGAGGTGGCTACACCTTC	CATMGPGGGGYTF